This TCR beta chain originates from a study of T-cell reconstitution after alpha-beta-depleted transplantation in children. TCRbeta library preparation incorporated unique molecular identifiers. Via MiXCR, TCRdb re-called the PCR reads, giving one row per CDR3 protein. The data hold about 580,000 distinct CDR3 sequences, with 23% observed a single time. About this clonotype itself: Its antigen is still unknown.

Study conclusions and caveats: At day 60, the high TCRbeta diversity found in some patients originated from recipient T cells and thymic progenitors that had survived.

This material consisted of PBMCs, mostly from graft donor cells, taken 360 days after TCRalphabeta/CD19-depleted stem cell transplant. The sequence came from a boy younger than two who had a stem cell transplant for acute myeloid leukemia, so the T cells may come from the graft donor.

In DNA, the CDR3 is TGTGCCACCTCCCCCTGGGACACCCCCTACGAGCAGTACTTC. This encodes CATSPWDTPYEQYF. V usage is TRBV11-3 and J usage is TRBJ2-7; maybe TRBD1 (6 bases). CDR3 size: 14 residues. Germline values: CDR1 SGHNT, CDR2 YENEEA. Trimming pared 10 bases from V and 2 bases from J, leaving 18 bases between.